Presented here are 27 T cell receptor beta chains from one specimen sequenced in a study of cytomegalovirus exposure and HLA in healthy donors. PCR amplification relied on 60 Vbeta primers (plus 13 Jbeta primers). The method was immunoSEQ multiplex PCR; TCRdb's version includes in-frame clones alone and lacks a portion of them. This table has 200,000 to 250,000 clones, about 74% appearing once. Sequenced sample: PBMCs. The source is a woman aged 25 to 39 in good health and CMV-seronegative.

The chain is built from TRBV9 and TRBJ1-3; unclear D gene. V was cut by 0 bases and J by 0 bases, with 10 bases left in between. Germline CDR1 is SGDLS and CDR2 is YYNGEE. The CDR3 length is 16 residues. CDR3 amino acids: CASSVDDTDSGNTIYF. Written as DNA, the CDR3 is TGTGCCAGCAGCGTAGACGACACCGACTCTGGAAACACCATATATTTT.

The chain recombines TRBV6-5 with TRBJ1-5; 9 nucleotides match TRBD1. The V and J ends lost 6 bases and 6 bases, in that order; junction bases with no gene match: 3. CDR1 is MNHEY, CDR2 SVGAGI, per germline. There are 13 residues in the CDR3. CDR3 protein: CASRGTGSQPQHF. CDR3 DNA: TGTGCCAGCAGGGGGACAGGGTCTCAGCCCCAGCATTTT.

This clone was found a few times. This rearrangement joins TRBV5-6 to TRBJ2-1; TRBD1 matches 9 bases. V lost 4 bases to trimming and J lost 8 bases; unmatched junction nucleotides: 7. CDR3 length: 14 residues. From germline, CDR1 is SGHDT and CDR2 YYEEEE. The CDR3 here is CASSPGQGPYEQFF. In DNA, the CDR3 is TGTGCCAGCAGCCCGGGACAGGGTCCTTATGAGCAGTTCTTC.

With regard to this clone: Other DNA sequences of this sample code for an identical CDR3. CDR3 loop: CASIPMSRGGDNYEQYF. CDR3 coding DNA: TGTGCCAGCATTCCAATGTCGAGAGGGGGGGACAACTACGAGCAGTACTTC. The chain uses TRBV2 and TRBJ2-7; maybe TRBD2 (7 bases). Germline lookup yields CDR1 SNHLY and CDR2 FYNNEI. The CDR3 loop spans 17 amino acids. Between the trimmed V and J ends, which lost 7 bases and 3 bases, there was a span of 25 bases.

This chain joins TRBV5-1 and TRBJ2-7; 8 positions agree with TRBD1. Germline trimming cut 7 bases from V and 3 bases from J; bases unmatched to any gene: 15. This CDR3 is 16 amino acids long. Germline lookup yields CDR1 SGHRS and CDR2 YFSETQ. In DNA form, the CDR3 reads TGCGCCAGCGCCCCGATTGGACAGGGCTGGGACTACGAGCAGTACTTC. Encoded protein: CASAPIGQGWDYEQYF.

This clone was counted between two and nine times. J is TRBJ1-4 and V is TRBV7-9, with 7 bases matching TRBD1. Germline assignment: CDR1 SEHNR and CDR2 FQNEAQ (reference sequence). This CDR3 has 14 residues. With 3 bases clipped from V and 4 bases from J, the junction kept 2 bases outside the gene matches. This CDR3 is CASSFGQDNEKLFF. The DNA of the CDR3 is TGTGCCAGCAGCTTTGGACAGGATAATGAAAAACTGTTTTTT.

This clone was recorded a few times. J is TRBJ1-2 and V is TRBV9; D remains unclear. Germline CDR1 reads SGDLS; CDR2 reads YYNGEE. The CDR3 is 13 amino acids. Trimming removed 4 bases from V and 4 bases from J, with 11 bases in between. The CDR3 nucleotides are TGTGCCAGCAGCCTACTCTCGAGCTATGGCTACACCTTC. As protein: CASSLLSSYGYTF.

V gene TRBV2 combines with J gene TRBJ1-2; unclear D gene. Trimming left V 5 bases short and J 4 bases short, with 11 bases between. The CDR3 is made up of 13 amino acids. Germline V gene sequence: CDR1 SNHLY, CDR2 FYNNEI. This CDR3 reads CASSRTDFYGYTF. The CDR3 DNA reads as TGTGCCAGCAGTCGGACGGACTTCTATGGCTACACCTTC.

The CDR3 bases are TGTGCCAGCAGCTCAAAGGACAGGGTATCAGGCTACACCTTC. Protein: CASSSKDRVSGYTF. This chain uses TRBV7-9 with TRBJ1-2; 8 bases line up with TRBD1. The CDR3 consists of 14 residues. V was pared by 4 bases and J by 8 bases, with 9 bases of the junction left unmatched. Looked up from germline, CDR1 is SEHNR and CDR2 is FQNEAQ (reference sequence).

The rearrangement uses TRBV4-1 and TRBJ1-1; D is perhaps TRBD1 (6 bases). V gave up 0 bases and J gave up 6 bases, with 17 bases separating them. This CDR3 region has 16 residues. The V gene's germline CDR1 is MGHRA and CDR2 YSYEKL. The CDR3 bases are TGCGCCAGCAGCCAAGATGCAGGACAGAATCGGCCTGAAGCTTTCTTT. Amino acid sequence: CASSQDAGQNRPEAFF.

This clone was observed a few times. J is TRBJ2-1 and V is TRBV10-2; 7 nucleotides align to TRBD2. Germline V gives CDR1 WSHSY, CDR2 SAAADI. Unmatched junction bases numbered 2, after V lost 6 bases and J lost 3 bases. CDR3 length: 13 residues. CDR3 residues: CASRGDYYNEQFF. CDR3 bases: TGCGCCAGCAGAGGGGACTACTACAATGAGCAGTTCTTC.

This clone has only a few counts. The V call is TRBV30, the J call TRBJ1-3; TRBD1 aligns across 7 bases. V lost 2 bases to trimming and J lost 8 bases; unmatched junction nucleotides: 3. Germline assignment: CDR1 GTSNPN and CDR2 SVGIG (reference sequence). The CDR3 is 12 residues long. The DNA for the CDR3 is TGTGCCTGGAGTCAGGGGGTGGACACCATATATTTT. Translated: CAWSQGVDTIYF.

The chain links TRBV29-1 to TRBJ1-2, with TRBD1 matching over 7 bases. CDR1 and CDR2 from the germline V gene are SQVTM and ANQGSEA. V trimming: 7 bases; J trimming: 5 bases; junction bases outside the gene matches: 10. The CDR3 runs 13 residues. DNA for the CDR3: TGCAGCGCCGACAGGGCGAGTAAATATGGCTACACCTTC. It specifies CSADRASKYGYTF.

This clone has a single count. The chain combines TRBV7-8 with TRBJ2-1, with 7 bases identical to TRBD2. The CDR3 spans 14 residues. The V gene's germline CDR1 is SGHVS and CDR2 FQNEAQ. J was trimmed by 1 base and V by 4 bases; bases with no gene match: 1. The CDR3 is CASSWGGSYNEQFF. The CDR3 nucleotides read TGTGCCAGCAGCTGGGGGGGTTCCTACAATGAGCAGTTCTTC.

The rearrangement links TRBV2 to TRBJ1-1, with 10 positions matching TRBD1. This CDR3 has 15 residues. CDR1 and CDR2 (germline): SNHLY, FYNNEI. Trimming took 8 bases from V and 3 from J; bases not matched to a gene: 9. CDR3 protein: CASGRQGARDTEAFF. For the CDR3, the DNA is TGTGCCAGCGGGCGACAGGGGGCGCGGGACACTGAAGCTTTCTTT.

The chain uses TRBV6-5 and TRBJ2-1; TRBD2 is a possible D gene (6 bases). The CDR3 sequence is 15 residues long. Deletions cut 6 bases from V and 8 bases from J, with 20 bases between. Per germline, CDR1 MNHEY and CDR2 SVGAGI. CDR3 nucleotide sequence: TGTGCCAGCAGATCCGGAGGACTGGAGGGTCATGAGCAGTTCTTC. Residues: CASRSGGLEGHEQFF.

J is TRBJ1-1 and V is TRBV6-5, with D possibly TRBD1 on 6 matching bases. Germline lookup yields CDR1 MNHEY and CDR2 SVGAGI. V lost 5 bases, J lost 4 bases, and 14 bases lay in between. This CDR3 is built from 14 residues. This CDR3 reads CASSPTGKGTEAFF. CDR3 sequence (DNA): TGTGCCAGCAGTCCCACAGGGAAGGGCACTGAAGCTTTCTTT.

This clone has a single count. This rearrangement joins TRBV14 to TRBJ1-1, with 10 bases aligning to TRBD1. CDR1 and CDR2 (germline): SGHDN, FVKESK. The V gene end was trimmed by 8 bases and the J gene end by 5 bases; junction bases not matched to a gene: 5. CDR3 length: 13 amino acids. The CDR3, as DNA: TGTGCCAGCGCGACAGGGGGCAATACTGAAGCTTTCTTT. This codes for CASATGGNTEAFF.

In this sample, this clone turned up a few times. The CDR3: CASSSSATSGSYEQYF. The CDR3 DNA reads as TGTGCCAGCAGCTCTAGCGCTACCAGCGGGTCCTACGAGCAGTACTTC. The chain links TRBV11-3 to TRBJ2-7, with D possibly matching TRBD2 (6 bases). CDR3 size: 16 residues. From germline, CDR1 is SGHNT and CDR2 YENEEA. The V and J ends lost 4 bases and 1 base respectively, with 17 bases between them.

The V gene is TRBV4-1, the J gene TRBJ2-7, with a possible D match to TRBD1 (7 bases). V lost 1 base to trimming and J lost 5 bases, with 15 bases between them. CDR1 and CDR2 from the germline V gene are MGHRA and YSYEKL. The CDR3 consists of 15 residues. CDR3 residues: CASSQGSGGTNEQYF. For the CDR3, the DNA is TGCGCCAGCAGCCAAGGGTCAGGGGGGACGAACGAGCAGTACTTC.

V gene TRBV7-8 combines with J gene TRBJ1-2; D possibly corresponds to TRBD1 (5 bases). The CDR3 loop spans 14 amino acids. The germline V gene encodes CDR1 SGHVS and CDR2 FQNEAQ. V was clipped by 1 base and J by 2 bases, with 8 bases between them. DNA of the CDR3: TGTGCCAGCAGCTTAGTTGGGGGGAACTATGGCTACACCTTC. Residues: CASSLVGGNYGYTF. Based on the CDR3 plus reference TRBV7-8 and TRBJ1-2, the full variable domain is GAGVSQSPRYKVAKRGQDVALRCDPISGHVSLFWYQQALGQGPEFLTYFQNEAQLDKSGLPSDRFFAERPEGSVSTLKIQRTQQEDSAVYLCASSLVGGNYGYTFGSGTRLTVV.

In this sample, this clone turned up a few times. The V gene is TRBV4-1, the J gene TRBJ1-5; TRBD1 aligns across 7 bases. Germline V gives CDR1 MGHRA, CDR2 YSYEKL. The CDR3 has 14 amino acids. With 4 bases clipped from V and 3 bases from J, the junction kept 3 bases outside the gene matches. CDR3 region: CASSPQGTNQPQHF. CDR3 DNA: TGCGCCAGCAGCCCACAGGGGACCAATCAGCCCCAGCATTTT.

The rearrangement uses TRBV19 and TRBJ2-6; a possible D gene is TRBD2 (5 bases). Germline CDR1 is LNHDA and CDR2 is SQIVND (reference sequence). V dropped 9 bases and J dropped 4 bases, with 13 bases sitting between them. The CDR3 is made up of 14 amino acids. The CDR3 protein is CASKKGGGANVLTF. The DNA for the CDR3 is TGTGCCAGCAAAAAAGGAGGCGGGGCCAACGTCCTGACTTTC.

There are a few counts of this clone. V usage is TRBV6-1 and J usage is TRBJ1-5; 11 nucleotides line up with TRBD1. The J segment lost 5 bases and the V segment lost 3 bases, leaving 3 bases of the junction unmatched. The CDR3 has 15 amino acids. Per the germline V gene, CDR1 is MNHNS and CDR2 is SASEGT. The CDR3 bases are TGTGCCAGCAGTGATGGACAGGGGGCATATCAGCCCCAGCATTTT. Amino acid sequence: CASSDGQGAYQPQHF.

This clone was counted once. The rearrangement uses TRBV5-4 and TRBJ1-2; the match to TRBD1 covers 8 bases. The CDR3 loop spans 15 amino acids. The germline CDR1 and CDR2 sequences are SGHNT and YYREEE (reference sequence). V trimming: 3 bases; J trimming: 1 base; junction bases outside the gene matches: 5. The CDR3 nucleotides read TGTGCCAGCAGCTCGGGACAGGTAGTTAACTATGGCTACACCTTC. Its translation: CASSSGQVVNYGYTF.

The chain is built from TRBV6-6 and TRBJ2-2, with 10 bases matching TRBD2. Germline CDR1 reads MNHNY; CDR2 reads SVGAGI (reference sequence). J lost 7 bases, V lost 2 bases, and 7 bases had no gene match. This CDR3 contains 16 residues. DNA of the CDR3: TGTGCCAGCAGTTACGGGCTAGCGGGAGAGGACGGGGAGCTGTTTTTT. It yields the protein CASSYGLAGEDGELFF.

The table lists this clone with a few counts. The chain uses TRBV11-3 and TRBJ2-3; D may be TRBD2 (5 bases). Germline CDR1 reads SGHNT; CDR2 reads YENEEA. V lost 5 bases, J lost 4 bases, and 22 bases lay in between. This CDR3 is built from 17 residues. This CDR3 reads CASSPDPAGLIPDTQYF. CDR3 nucleotide sequence: TGTGCCAGCAGCCCTGATCCGGCCGGACTGATCCCAGATACGCAGTATTTT. The variable domain in full, with the rest retrieved from reference TRBV11-3 and TRBJ2-3, is EAGVVQSPRYKIIEKKQPVAFWCNPISGHNTLYWYLQNLGQGPELLIRYENEEAVDDSQLPKDRFSAERLKGVDSTLKIQPAELGDSAVYLCASSPDPAGLIPDTQYFGPGTRLTVL.